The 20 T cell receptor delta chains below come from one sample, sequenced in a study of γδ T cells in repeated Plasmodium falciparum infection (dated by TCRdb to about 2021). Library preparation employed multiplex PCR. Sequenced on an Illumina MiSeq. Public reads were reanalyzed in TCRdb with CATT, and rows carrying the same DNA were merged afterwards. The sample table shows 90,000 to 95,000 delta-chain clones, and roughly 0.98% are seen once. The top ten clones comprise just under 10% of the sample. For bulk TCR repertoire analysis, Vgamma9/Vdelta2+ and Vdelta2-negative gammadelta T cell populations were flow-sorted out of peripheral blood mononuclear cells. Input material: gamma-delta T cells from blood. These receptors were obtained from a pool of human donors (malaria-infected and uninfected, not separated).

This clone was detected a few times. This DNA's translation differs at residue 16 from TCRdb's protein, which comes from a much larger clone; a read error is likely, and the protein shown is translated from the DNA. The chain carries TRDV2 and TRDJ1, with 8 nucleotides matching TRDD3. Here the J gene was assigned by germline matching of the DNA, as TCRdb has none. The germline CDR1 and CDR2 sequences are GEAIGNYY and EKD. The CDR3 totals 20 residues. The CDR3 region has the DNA TGTGCCTGTGACACCTATGATGAGGAGCTGGGGGAGAGGTACACCGGTAAACTCATCTTT. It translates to CACDTYDEELGERYTGKLIF.

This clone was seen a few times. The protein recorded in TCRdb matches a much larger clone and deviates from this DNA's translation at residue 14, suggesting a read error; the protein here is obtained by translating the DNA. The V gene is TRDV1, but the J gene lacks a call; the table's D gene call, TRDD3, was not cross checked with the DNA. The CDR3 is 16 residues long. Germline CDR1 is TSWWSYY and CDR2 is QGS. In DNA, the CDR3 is TGTGCTCTTGGGGAAATGGGTGGGGGATCTCTCCATAAACCCATCTTT. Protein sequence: CALGEMGGGSLHKPIF.

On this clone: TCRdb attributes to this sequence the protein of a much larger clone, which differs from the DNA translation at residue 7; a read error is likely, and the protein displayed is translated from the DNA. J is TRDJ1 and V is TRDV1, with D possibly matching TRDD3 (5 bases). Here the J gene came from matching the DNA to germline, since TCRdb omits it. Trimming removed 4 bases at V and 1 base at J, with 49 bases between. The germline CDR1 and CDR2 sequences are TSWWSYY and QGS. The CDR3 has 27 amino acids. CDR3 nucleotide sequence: TGTGCTCTTGGGGGCCCCGACATACCCCTTTTTGTGCGAAAGTCTTACATAAACGGGGACCTCACCGATAAACTCATCTTT. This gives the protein CALGGPDIPLFVRKSYINGDLTDKLIF.

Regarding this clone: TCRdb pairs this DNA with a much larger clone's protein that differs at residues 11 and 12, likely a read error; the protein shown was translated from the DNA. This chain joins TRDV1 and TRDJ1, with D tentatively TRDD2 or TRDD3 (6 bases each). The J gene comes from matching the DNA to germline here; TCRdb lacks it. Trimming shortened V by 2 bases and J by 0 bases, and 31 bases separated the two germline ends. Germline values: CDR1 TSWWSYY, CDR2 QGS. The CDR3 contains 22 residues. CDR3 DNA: TGTGCTCTTGGGGAATCTCACCTCCTACGAGCTGCTGGGGTGGAAGACACCGATAAACTCATCTTT. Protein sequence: CALGESHLLRAAGVEDTDKLIF.

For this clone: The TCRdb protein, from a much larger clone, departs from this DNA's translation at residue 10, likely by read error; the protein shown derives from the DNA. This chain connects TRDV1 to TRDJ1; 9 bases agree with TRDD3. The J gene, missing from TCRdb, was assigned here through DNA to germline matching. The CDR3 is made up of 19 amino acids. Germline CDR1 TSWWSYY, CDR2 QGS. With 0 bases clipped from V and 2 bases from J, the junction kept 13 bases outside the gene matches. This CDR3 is CALGELRMAAGIRTDKLIF. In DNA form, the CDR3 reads TGTGCTCTTGGGGAACTAAGAATGGCTGCGGGGATACGGACCGATAAACTCATCTTT.

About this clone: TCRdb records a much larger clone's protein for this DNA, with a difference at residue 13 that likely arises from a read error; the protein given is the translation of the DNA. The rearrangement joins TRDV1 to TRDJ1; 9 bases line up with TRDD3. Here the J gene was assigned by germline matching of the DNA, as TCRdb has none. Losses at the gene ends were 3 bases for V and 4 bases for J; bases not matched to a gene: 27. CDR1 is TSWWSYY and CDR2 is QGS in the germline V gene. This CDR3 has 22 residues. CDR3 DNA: TGTGCTCTTGGGGACATTTCGCGGCCTTCCCAAAAGGGGGGGGATACCGGCGATAAACTCATCTTT. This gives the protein CALGDISRPSQKGGDTGDKLIF.

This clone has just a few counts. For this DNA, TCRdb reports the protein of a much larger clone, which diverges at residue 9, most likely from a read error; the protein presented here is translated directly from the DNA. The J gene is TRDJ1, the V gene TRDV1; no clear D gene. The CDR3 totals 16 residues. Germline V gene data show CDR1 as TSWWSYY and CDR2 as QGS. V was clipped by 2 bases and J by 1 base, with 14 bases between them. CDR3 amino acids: CALGEVPAHTTDKLIF. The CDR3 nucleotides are TGTGCTCTTGGGGAAGTACCCGCCCATACCACCGATAAACTCATCTTT.

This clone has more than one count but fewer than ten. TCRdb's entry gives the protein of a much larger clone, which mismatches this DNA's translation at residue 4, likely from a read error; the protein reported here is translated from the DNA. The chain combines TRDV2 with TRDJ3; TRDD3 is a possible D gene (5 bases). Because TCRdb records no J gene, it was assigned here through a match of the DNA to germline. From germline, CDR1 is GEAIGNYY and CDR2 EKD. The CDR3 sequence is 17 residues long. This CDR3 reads CACGTVAGSRDTRQMFF. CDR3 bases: TGTGCCTGTGGCACCGTGGCTGGGTCCCGGGACACCCGACAGATGTTTTTC.

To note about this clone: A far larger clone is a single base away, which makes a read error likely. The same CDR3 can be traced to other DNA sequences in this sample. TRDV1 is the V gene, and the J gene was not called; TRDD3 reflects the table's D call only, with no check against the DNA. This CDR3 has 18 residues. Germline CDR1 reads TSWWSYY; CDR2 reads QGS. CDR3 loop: CALGTSRSVGDETDKLIF. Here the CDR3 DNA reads TGTGCTCTTGGGACCTCGAGGTCCGTGGGGGATGAAACCGATAAACTCATCTTC.

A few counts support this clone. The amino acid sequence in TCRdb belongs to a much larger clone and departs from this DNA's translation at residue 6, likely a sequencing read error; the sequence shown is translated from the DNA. The CDR3 nucleotides are TGTGCCTGTGACACGAGGGCTCGAGTCACCGATAAACTCATCTTT. Its translation is CACDTRARVTDKLIF. This sequence joins TRDV2 and TRDJ1, with D hard to call. The J gene comes from matching the DNA to germline here; TCRdb lacks it. This CDR3 is 15 amino acids long. Trimming shortened V by 1 base and J by 1 base, and 12 bases separated the two germline ends. CDR1 is GEAIGNYY, CDR2 EKD, per germline.

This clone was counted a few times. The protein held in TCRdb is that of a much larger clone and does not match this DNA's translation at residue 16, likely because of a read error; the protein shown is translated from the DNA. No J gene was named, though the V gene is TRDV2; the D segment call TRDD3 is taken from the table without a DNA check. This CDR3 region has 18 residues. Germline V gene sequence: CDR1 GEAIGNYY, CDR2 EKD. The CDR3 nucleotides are TGTGCCTGTGACACCCTAAATCTGGGGGATTTAGGGGCCGATAAACCCATCTTT. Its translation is CACDTLNLGDLGADKPIF.

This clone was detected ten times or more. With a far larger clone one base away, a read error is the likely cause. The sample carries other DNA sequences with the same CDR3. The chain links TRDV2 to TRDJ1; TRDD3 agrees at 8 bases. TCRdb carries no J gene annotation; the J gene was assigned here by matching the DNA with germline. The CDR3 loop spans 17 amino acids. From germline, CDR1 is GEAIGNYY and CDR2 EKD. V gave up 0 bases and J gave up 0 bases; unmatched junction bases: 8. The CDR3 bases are TGTGCCTGTGACACCAGGCAGCTGGGGGAATACACCGATAAACTCATCTTT. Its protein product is CACDTRQLGEYTDKLIF.

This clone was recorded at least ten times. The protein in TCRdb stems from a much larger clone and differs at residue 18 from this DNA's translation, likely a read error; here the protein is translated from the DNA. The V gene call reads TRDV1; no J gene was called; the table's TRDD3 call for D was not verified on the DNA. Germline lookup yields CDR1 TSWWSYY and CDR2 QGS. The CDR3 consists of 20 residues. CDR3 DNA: TGTGCTCTTGGGGAACTAAAACTGGTGGGCCTTCCCCCGATAGTCGATAAACCCATCTTT. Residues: CALGELKLVGLPPIVDKPIF.

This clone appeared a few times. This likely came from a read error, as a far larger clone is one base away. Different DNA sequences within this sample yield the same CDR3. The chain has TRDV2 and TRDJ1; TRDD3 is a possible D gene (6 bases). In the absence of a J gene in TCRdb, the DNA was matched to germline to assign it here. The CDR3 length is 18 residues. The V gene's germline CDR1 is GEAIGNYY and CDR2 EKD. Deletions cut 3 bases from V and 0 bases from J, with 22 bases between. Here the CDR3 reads CACDSLYSEGIYTDKLIF. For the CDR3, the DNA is TGTGCCTGTGACTCCTTGTATTCCGAGGGGATTTACACCGATAAACTCATCTTT.

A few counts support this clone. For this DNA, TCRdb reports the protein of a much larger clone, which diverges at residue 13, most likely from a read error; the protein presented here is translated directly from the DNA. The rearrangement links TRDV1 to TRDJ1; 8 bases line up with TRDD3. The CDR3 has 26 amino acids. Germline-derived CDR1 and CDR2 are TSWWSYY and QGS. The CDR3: CALGELFGGPVLAAYWGLPYTDKLIF. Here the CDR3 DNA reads TGTGCACTTGGGGAACTGTTCGGGGGGCCAGTCTTGGCTGCGTACTGGGGGTTACCTTACACCGATAAACTCATCTTT.

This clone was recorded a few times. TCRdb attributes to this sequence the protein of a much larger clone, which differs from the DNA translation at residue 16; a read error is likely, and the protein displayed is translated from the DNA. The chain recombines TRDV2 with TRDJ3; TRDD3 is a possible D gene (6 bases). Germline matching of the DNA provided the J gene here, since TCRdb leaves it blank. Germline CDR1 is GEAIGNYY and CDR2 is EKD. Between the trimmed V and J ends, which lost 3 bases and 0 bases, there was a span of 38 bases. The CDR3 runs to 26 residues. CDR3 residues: CACDPISLQSPGDHLGNSWDTRQMFF. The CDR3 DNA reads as TGTGCCTGTGACCCGATTTCCCTTCAATCACCTGGGGACCACCTAGGAAACTCCTGGGACACCCGACAGATGTTTTTC.

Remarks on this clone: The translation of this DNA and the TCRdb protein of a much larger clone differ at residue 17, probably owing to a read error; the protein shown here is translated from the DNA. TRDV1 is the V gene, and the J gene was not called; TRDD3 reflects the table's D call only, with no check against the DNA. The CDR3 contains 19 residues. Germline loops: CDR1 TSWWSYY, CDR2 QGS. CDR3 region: CALGESPRTGGCNSDKHIF. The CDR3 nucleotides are TGTGCTCTTGGGGAGAGTCCTCGTACTGGGGGATGTAACTCCGATAAACACATCTTT.

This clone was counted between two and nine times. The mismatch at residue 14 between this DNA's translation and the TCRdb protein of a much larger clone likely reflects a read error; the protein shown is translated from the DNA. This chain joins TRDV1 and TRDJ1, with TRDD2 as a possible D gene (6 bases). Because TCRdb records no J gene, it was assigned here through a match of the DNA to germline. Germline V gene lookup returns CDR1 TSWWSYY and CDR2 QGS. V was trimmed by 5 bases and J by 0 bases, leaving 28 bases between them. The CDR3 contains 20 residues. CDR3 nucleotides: TGTGCTCTTGGGAGATCCTTCCCCTCGTACCCGGGGGTGCACACCGATAAACTCATCTTT. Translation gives CALGRSFPSYPGVHTDKLIF.

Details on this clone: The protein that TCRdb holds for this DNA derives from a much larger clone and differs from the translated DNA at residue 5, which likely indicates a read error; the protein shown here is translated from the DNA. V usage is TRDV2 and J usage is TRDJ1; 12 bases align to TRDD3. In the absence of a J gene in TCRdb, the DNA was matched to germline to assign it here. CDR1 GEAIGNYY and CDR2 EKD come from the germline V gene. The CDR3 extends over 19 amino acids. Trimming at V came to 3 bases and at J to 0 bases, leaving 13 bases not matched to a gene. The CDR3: CACDAVVLGDTRYTDKLIF. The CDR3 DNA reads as TGTGCCTGTGACGCCGTTGTACTGGGGGATACTCGCTACACCGATAAACTCATCTTT.

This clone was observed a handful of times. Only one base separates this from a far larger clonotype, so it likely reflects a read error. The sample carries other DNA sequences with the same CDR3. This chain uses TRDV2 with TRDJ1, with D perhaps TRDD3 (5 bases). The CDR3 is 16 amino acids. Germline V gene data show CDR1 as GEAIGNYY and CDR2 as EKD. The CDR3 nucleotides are TGCGCCTGTGACACACCGGGGAAGTCTACGGCCGATAAACTCATCTTT. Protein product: CACDTPGKSTADKLIF.